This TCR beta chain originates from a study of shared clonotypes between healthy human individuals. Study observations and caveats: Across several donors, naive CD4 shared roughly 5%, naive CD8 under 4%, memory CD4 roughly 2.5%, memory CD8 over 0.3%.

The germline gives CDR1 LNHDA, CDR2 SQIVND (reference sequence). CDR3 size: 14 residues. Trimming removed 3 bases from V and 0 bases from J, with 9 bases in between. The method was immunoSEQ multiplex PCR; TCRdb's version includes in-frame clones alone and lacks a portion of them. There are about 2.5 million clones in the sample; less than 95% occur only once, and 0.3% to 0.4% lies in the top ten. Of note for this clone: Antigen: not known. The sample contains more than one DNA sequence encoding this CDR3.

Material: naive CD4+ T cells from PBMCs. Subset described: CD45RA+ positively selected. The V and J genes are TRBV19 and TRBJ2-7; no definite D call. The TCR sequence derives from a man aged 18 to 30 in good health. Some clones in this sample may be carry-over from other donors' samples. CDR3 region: CASSIGRSSYEQYF. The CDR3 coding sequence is TGTGCCAGTAGTATCGGACGAAGCTCCTACGAGCAGTACTTC.